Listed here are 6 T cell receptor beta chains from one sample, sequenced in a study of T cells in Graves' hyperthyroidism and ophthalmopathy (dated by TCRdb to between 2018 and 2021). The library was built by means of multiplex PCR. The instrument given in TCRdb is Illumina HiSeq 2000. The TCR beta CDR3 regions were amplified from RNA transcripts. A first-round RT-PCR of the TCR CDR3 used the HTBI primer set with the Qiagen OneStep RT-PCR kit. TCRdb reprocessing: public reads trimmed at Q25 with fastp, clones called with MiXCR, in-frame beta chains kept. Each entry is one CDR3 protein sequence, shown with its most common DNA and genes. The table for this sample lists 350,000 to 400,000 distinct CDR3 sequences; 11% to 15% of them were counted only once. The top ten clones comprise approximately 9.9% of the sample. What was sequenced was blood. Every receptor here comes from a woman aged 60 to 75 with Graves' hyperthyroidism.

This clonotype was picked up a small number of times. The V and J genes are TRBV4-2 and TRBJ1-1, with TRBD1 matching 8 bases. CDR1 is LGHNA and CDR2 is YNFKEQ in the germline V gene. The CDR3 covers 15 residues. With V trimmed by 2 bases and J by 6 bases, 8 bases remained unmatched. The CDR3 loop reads CASSQSGRGRSEAFF. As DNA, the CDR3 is TGTGCCAGCAGCCAAAGTGGCAGGGGGCGGTCTGAAGCTTTCTTT.

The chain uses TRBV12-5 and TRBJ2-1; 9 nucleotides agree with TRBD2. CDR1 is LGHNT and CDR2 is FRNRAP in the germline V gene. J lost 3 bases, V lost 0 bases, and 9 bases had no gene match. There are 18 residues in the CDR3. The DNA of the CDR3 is TGTGCTAGTGGTTTGGTACTGGATCGACTAGCGGACTACAATGAGCAGTTCTTC. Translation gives CASGLVLDRLADYNEQFF.

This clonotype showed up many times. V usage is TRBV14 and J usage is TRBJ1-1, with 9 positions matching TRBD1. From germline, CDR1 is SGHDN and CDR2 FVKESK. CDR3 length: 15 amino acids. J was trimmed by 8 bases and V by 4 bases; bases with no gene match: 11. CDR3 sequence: CASSLDRGDLVEAFF. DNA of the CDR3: TGTGCCAGCAGCCTCGACAGGGGGGATTTAGTGGAAGCTTTCTTT.

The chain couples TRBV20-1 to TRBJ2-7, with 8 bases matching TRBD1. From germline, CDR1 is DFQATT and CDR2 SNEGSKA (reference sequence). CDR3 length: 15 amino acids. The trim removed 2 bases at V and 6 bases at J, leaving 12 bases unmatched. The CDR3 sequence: CSARPRGRTPLEQYF. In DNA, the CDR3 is TGCAGTGCTAGACCCAGGGGGCGAACCCCTCTCGAGCAGTACTTC.

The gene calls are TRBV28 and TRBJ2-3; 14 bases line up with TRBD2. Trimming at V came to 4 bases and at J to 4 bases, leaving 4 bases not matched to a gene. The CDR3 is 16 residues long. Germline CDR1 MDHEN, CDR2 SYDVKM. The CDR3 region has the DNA TGTGCCAGCAGTTCATCGACTAGCGGGAGGGCAGATACGCAGTATTTT. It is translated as CASSSSTSGRADTQYF.

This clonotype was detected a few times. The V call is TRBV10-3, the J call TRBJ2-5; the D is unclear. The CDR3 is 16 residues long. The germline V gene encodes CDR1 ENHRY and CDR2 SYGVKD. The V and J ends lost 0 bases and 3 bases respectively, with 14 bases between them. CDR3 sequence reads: CAISESSSRQKETQYF. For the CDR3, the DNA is TGTGCCATCAGTGAGTCCAGTTCGCGCCAGAAAGAGACCCAGTACTTC.